The next 20 T cell receptor beta chains were all read from a single sample in a study of blood T cell repertoires in COVID-19 (TCRdb year 2020). The library was made by the immunoSEQ multiplex PCR assay. The table was pulled from immuneACCESS by TCRdb, which kept in-frame rearrangements only. Such tables lose some clones; where checked, under half of the loss comes from unresolved V genes, and the rest has no known cause. This sample has about 240,000 clones in its table, and around 90% of those were observed once. The ten largest account for more than 0.65% of the sample. The sequencing sample was made of peripheral blood. These TCRs come from a man in his thirties or forties with COVID-19, enrolled during active disease.

DNA of the CDR3: TGTGCCAGCAGCCGCCCGGGACAGGGGGTTTATTCACCCCTCCACTTT. It is translated as CASSRPGQGVYSPLHF. The gene calls are TRBV13 and TRBJ1-6; 11 bases match TRBD1. The length of the CDR3 is 16 residues. Per the germline V gene, CDR1 is PRHDT and CDR2 is FYEKMQ (reference sequence). V was clipped by 5 bases and J by 8 bases; unmatched bases: 8.

The rearrangement uses TRBV19 and TRBJ2-3; 11 bases align to TRBD2. V dropped 6 bases and J dropped 2; count of bases not matched to a gene: 7. This CDR3 comprises 16 residues. Germline CDR1 is LNHDA and CDR2 is SQIVND (reference sequence). The CDR3 DNA follows: TGTGCCAGTAGCTTACTAGCGGGGGCCTACACAGATACGCAGTATTTT. Its translation: CASSLLAGAYTDTQYF.

Here the CDR3 reads CASSESGYQPQHF. The CDR3 DNA follows: TGTGCCAGCAGTGAGAGTGGTTATCAGCCCCAGCATTTT. This chain uses TRBV6-1 with TRBJ1-5; the D is unclear. V shed 3 bases and J shed 5 bases, with 8 bases lying between them. Per germline, CDR1 MNHNS and CDR2 SASEGT. This CDR3 region has 13 residues.

This clone was counted a single time. The chain couples TRBV6-5 to TRBJ1-2, with 8 bases fitting TRBD1. Trimming took 6 bases from V and 4 from J; bases not matched to a gene: 10. The CDR3 consists of 15 residues. Germline-derived CDR1 and CDR2 are MNHEY and SVGAGI. CDR3 protein: CASSYSPGGGYGYTF. The CDR3 DNA follows: TGTGCCAGCAGCTATAGTCCAGGGGGCGGCTATGGCTACACCTTC.

CDR3 sequence reads: CASSLTPENTEAFF. CDR3 DNA: TGTGCCAGCAGCTTAACGCCAGAGAACACTGAAGCTTTCTTT. The chain employs TRBV7-3 and TRBJ1-1; D not certain. V lost 0 bases to trimming and J lost 1 base, with 6 bases between them. This CDR3 region has 14 residues. Germline assignment: CDR1 SGHTA and CDR2 FQGTGA.

The chain uses TRBV7-9 and TRBJ1-2; TRBD1 matches at 7 bases. The CDR3 is 16 residues long. The germline V gene has CDR1 SEHNR and CDR2 FQNEAQ (reference sequence). After removal of 5 bases from V and 4 bases from J, the junction contained 13 bases not matched to a gene. This chain's CDR3 is CASSQSGTEGIYGYTF. For the CDR3, the DNA is TGTGCCAGCAGCCAATCCGGGACAGAGGGGATCTATGGCTACACCTTC.

This chain connects TRBV20-1 to TRBJ2-1; D is perhaps TRBD1 (7 bases). V lost 3 bases and J 3 bases, leaving 12 bases between the germline ends. The CDR3 totals 14 residues. The germline V gene has CDR1 DFQATT and CDR2 SNEGSKA (reference sequence). The CDR3 DNA is TGCAGTGCTAGTGCGGGGACAGTCTACAATGAGCAGTTCTTC. Encoded protein: CSASAGTVYNEQFF.

The V gene is TRBV7-9, the J gene TRBJ2-7; possible D gene TRBD2, 6 bases. Germline lookup yields CDR1 SEHNR and CDR2 FQNEAQ (reference sequence). V dropped 0 bases and J dropped 3 bases, with 6 bases sitting between them. CDR3 length: 13 amino acids. CDR3 sequence: CASSLAGGYEQYF. Written as DNA, the CDR3 is TGTGCCAGCAGCTTAGCGGGGGGCTACGAGCAGTACTTC.

This chain connects TRBV7-2 to TRBJ1-4, with TRBD1 identical over 9 bases. This CDR3 contains 17 residues. The J segment lost 0 bases and the V segment lost 2 bases, leaving 4 bases of the junction unmatched. The germline gives CDR1 SGHTA, CDR2 FQGNSA. CDR3 coding DNA: TGTGCCAGCAGCTTACCGGGACAGGGCGCAACTAATGAAAAACTGTTTTTT. It codes for CASSLPGQGATNEKLFF.

On this clone itself: One end of the junction varies from germline; a read error may be responsible. The chain employs TRBV11-2 and TRBJ1-4, with D possibly matching TRBD1 (6 bases). The germline CDR1 and CDR2 sequences are SGHAT and FQNNGV. The CDR3 contains 15 residues. CDR3 residues: CASSIDDRLNEKLFF. The CDR3 bases are TGTGCCAGCAGCATAGATGACAGGCTTAATGAAAAACTGTTTTTT.

The chain couples TRBV5-1 to TRBJ2-7; 11 bases align to TRBD2. CDR1 SGHRS and CDR2 YFSETQ come from the germline V gene. The V and J ends lost 5 bases and 2 bases, in that order; junction bases with no gene match: 9. The CDR3 length is 16 residues. In DNA, the CDR3 is TGCGCCAGCAGTTTACATAGCGGGGGGGAGACCTACGAGCAGTACTTC. Protein: CASSLHSGGETYEQYF.

V and J are TRBV4-1 and TRBJ1-5; 8 nucleotides match TRBD1. The CDR3 spans 15 residues. V was clipped by 3 bases and J by 0 bases; unmatched bases: 1. Germline values: CDR1 MGHRA, CDR2 YSYEKL. As DNA, the CDR3 is TGCGCCAGCAGCCAGACAGGGGTTAGCAATCAGCCCCAGCATTTT. Its protein is CASSQTGVSNQPQHF.

This chain uses TRBV6-5 with TRBJ1-1, with D hard to call. CDR1 is MNHEY, CDR2 SVGAGI, per germline. Trimming stripped 4 bases from V and 11 bases from J, with 20 bases between. The CDR3 consists of 14 residues. The CDR3 here is CASSWVEAPRSAFF. The CDR3 nucleotides are TGTGCCAGCAGTTGGGTGGAGGCCCCAAGGTCCGCTTTCTTT.

J is TRBJ2-3 and V is TRBV4-2; 11 bases are a match to TRBD2. The CDR3 contains 16 residues. The germline V gene encodes CDR1 LGHNA and CDR2 YNFKEQ. The V and J ends lost 1 base and 1 base, in that order; junction bases with no gene match: 1. CDR3 loop: CASSQALAGGTDTQYF. CDR3 bases: TGTGCCAGCAGCCAAGCACTAGCGGGGGGCACAGATACGCAGTATTTT.

The CDR3 loop reads CASTVVGAYGYTF. The CDR3 DNA sequence: TGTGCCAGTACCGTTGTGGGGGCCTATGGCTACACCTTC. The rearrangement uses TRBV19 and TRBJ1-2; tentatively, D is TRBD1 (6 bases). The germline CDR1 and CDR2 sequences are LNHDA and SQIVND (reference sequence). Trimming left V 7 bases short and J 4 bases short, with 13 bases between. This CDR3 is 13 amino acids long.

The chain has TRBV4-2 and TRBJ1-2; D not certain. V dropped 4 bases and J dropped 4 bases, with 19 bases sitting between them. This CDR3 is 16 amino acids long. Germline-derived CDR1 and CDR2 are LGHNA and YNFKEQ. The CDR3 DNA reads TGTGCCAGCAGCCCGACCGGAGAGGGCGACGGCTATGGCTACACCTTC. It yields the protein CASSPTGEGDGYGYTF.

The V gene is TRBV29-1, the J gene TRBJ2-5, with D tentatively TRBD1 (6 bases). The V end lost 7 bases, the J end lost 0 bases, and 9 bases lay between the germline ends. This CDR3 is 12 amino acids long. From germline, CDR1 is SQVTM and CDR2 ANQGSEA. The CDR3 DNA is TGCAGCGCCACAGGGAACCAAGAGACCCAGTACTTC. Its protein product is CSATGNQETQYF.

The chain has TRBV5-1 and TRBJ1-2, with unresolved D. CDR3 length: 15 amino acids. Germline V gene data show CDR1 as SGHRS and CDR2 as YFSETQ. V was shortened by 0 bases and J by 0 bases, with 9 bases between the two germline ends. The CDR3 DNA is TGCGCCAGCAGCTTGGACAGCCTTTCTAACTATGGCTACACCTTC. Its protein product is CASSLDSLSNYGYTF. Full variable domain (outside the CDR3, taken from reference TRBV5-1 and TRBJ1-2): KAGVTQTPRYLIKTRGQQVTLSCSPISGHRSVSWYQQTPGQGLQFLFEYFSETQRNKGNFPGRFSGRQFSNSRSEMNVSTLELGDSALYLCASSLDSLSNYGYTFGSGTRLTVV.

V and J are TRBV6-5 and TRBJ2-7, with 10 bases identical to TRBD2. V lost 5 bases, J lost 4 bases, and 8 bases stayed unmatched. The V gene's germline CDR1 is MNHEY and CDR2 SVGAGI. The CDR3 length is 15 residues. The chain's CDR3 is CASSPTSGNFYEQYF. Written as DNA, the CDR3 is TGTGCCAGCAGTCCCACTAGCGGGAACTTTTACGAGCAGTACTTC.

The chain combines TRBV10-3 with TRBJ2-1, with 15 bases that match TRBD2. Germline assignment: CDR1 ENHRY and CDR2 SYGVKD. This CDR3 comprises 20 residues. The J segment lost 0 bases and the V segment lost 7 bases, leaving 13 bases of the junction unmatched. The CDR3: CAIKRGPGLAGGLSYNEQFF. CDR3 sequence (DNA): TGTGCCATCAAGAGGGGTCCGGGACTAGCGGGGGGCCTCTCCTACAATGAGCAGTTCTTC.